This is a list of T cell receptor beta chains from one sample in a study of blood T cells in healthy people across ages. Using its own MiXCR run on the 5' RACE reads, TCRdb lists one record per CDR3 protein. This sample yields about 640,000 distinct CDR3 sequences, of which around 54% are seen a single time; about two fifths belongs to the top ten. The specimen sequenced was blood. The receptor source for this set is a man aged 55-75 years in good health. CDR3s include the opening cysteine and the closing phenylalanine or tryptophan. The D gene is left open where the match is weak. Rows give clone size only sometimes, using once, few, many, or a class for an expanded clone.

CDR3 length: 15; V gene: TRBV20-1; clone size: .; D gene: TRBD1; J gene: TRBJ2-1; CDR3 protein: CSARTGASSYNEQFF; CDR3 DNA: TGCAGTGCTAGGACAGGGGCAAGCTCCTACAATGAGCAGTTCTTC
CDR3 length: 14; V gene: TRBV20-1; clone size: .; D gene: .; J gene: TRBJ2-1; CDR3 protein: CSAIQGPAYNEQFF; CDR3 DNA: TGCAGTGCGATCCAGGGACCCGCTTATAATGAGCAGTTCTTC
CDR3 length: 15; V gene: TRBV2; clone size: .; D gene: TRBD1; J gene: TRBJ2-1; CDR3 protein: CASSVQGGSPNEQFF; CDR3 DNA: TGTGCCAGCAGCGTACAGGGGGGTTCCCCCAATGAGCAGTTCTTC
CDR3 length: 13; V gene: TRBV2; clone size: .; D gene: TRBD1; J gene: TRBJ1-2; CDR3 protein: CASRPDRGQGYTF; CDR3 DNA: TGTGCCAGCAGGCCTGACAGGGGTCAAGGCTACACCTTC
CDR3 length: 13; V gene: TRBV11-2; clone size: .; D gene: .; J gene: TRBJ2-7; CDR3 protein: CASSLGEGSEQYF; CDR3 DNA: TGTGCCAGCAGCTTAGGTGAGGGGAGCGAGCAGTACTTC
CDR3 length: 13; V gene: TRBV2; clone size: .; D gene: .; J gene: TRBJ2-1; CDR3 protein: CASSGKMGNEQFF; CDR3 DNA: TGTGCCAGCAGTGGTAAAATGGGGAATGAGCAGTTCTTC
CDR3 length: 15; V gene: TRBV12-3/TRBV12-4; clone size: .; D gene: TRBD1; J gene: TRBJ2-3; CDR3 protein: CASTMDRGRADTQYF; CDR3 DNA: TGTGCCAGCACCATGGACAGGGGGCGGGCAGATACGCAGTATTTT
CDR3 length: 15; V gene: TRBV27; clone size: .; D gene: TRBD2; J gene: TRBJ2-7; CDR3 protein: CASSPRGGGTYEQYF; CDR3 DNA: TGTGCCAGCAGCCCCCGCGGCGGGGGTACCTACGAGCAGTACTTC
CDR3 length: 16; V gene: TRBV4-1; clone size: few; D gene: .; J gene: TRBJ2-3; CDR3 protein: CASSQTYIPSTDTQYF; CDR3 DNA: TGCGCCAGCAGCCAAACCTACATACCTAGCACAGATACGCAGTATTTT
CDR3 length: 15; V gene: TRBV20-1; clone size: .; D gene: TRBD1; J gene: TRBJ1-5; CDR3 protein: CSASSGQGGNQPQHF; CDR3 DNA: TGCAGTGCTAGTTCGGGACAGGGGGGTAATCAGCCCCAGCATTTT
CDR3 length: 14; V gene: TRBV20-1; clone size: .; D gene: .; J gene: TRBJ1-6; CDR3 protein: CSAREGGNNSPLHF; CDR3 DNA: TGCAGTGCTAGAGAGGGAGGAAATAATTCACCCCTCCACTTT
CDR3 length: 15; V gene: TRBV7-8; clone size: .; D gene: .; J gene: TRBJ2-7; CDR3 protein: CASSPGGRQADEQYF; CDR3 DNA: TGTGCCAGCAGCCCCGGGGGTCGGCAGGCGGACGAGCAGTACTTC
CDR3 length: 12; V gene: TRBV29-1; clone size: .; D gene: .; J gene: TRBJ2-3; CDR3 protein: CSIQGLGDTQYF; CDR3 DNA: TGCAGCATCCAGGGTCTCGGGGATACGCAGTATTTT
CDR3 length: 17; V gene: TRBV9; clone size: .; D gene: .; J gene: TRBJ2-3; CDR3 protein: CASSQPTRGIDADTQYF; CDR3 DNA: TGTGCCAGCAGCCAGCCTACTCGGGGGATTGATGCAGATACGCAGTATTTT
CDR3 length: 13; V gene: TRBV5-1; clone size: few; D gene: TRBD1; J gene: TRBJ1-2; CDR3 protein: CASSFQQGNGYTF; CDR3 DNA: TGCGCCAGCAGCTTTCAACAGGGGAATGGCTACACCTTC
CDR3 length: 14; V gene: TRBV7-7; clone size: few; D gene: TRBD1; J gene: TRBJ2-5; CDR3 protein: CASSSTGPQETQYF; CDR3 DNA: TGTGCCAGCAGCTCGACAGGGCCCCAAGAGACCCAGTACTTC
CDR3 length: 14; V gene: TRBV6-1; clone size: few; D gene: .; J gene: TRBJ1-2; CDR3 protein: CASSEATGPYGYTF; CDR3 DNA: TGTGCCAGCAGTGAGGCAACAGGGCCCTATGGCTACACCTTC
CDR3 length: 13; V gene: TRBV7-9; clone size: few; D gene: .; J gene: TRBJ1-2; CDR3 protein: CASSENRDYGYTF; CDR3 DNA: TGTGCCAGCAGCGAAAACAGGGACTATGGCTACACCTTC
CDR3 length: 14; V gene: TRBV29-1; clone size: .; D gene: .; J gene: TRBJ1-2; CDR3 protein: CSVGTVGSNYDYTF; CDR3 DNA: TGCAGCGTTGGTACAGTCGGATCCAACTATGACTACACCTTC
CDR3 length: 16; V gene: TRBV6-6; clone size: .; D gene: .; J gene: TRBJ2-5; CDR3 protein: CASSYGGGSRRETQYF; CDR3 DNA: TGTGCCAGCAGTTATGGTGGGGGAAGCCGGAGGGAGACCCAGTACTTC
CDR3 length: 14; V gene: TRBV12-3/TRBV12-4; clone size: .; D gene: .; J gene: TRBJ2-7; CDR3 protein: CASRGDSTSYEQYF; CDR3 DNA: TGTGCCAGCAGAGGTGACAGTACCTCCTACGAGCAGTACTTC
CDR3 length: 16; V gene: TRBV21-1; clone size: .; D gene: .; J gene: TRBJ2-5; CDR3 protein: CASSTTTSGGGETQYF; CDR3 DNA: TGTGCCAGCAGCACCACGACTAGCGGGGGTGGTGAGACCCAGTACTTC
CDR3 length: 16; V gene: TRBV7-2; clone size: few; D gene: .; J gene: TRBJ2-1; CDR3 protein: CASSLLWGSSYNEQFF; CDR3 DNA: TGTGCCAGCAGCTTATTATGGGGGTCCTCCTACAATGAGCAGTTCTTC
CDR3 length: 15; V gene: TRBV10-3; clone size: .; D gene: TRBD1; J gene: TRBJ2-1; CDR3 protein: CAISESQGVRNEQFF; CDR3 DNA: TGTGCCATCAGTGAGTCGCAGGGGGTTCGGAATGAGCAGTTCTTC
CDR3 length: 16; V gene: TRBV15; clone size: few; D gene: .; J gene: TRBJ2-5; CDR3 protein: CATSRDRAGLGETQYF; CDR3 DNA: TGTGCCACCAGCAGAGATCGGGCAGGGCTTGGAGAGACCCAGTACTTC
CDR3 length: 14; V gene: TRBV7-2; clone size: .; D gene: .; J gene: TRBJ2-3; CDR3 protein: CASRSGGPTDTQYF; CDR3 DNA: TGTGCCAGCAGGAGTGGGGGCCCCACAGATACGCAGTATTTT
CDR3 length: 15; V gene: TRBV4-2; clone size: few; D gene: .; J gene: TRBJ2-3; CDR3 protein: CASSQAGSRADTQYF; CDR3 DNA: TGTGCCAGCAGCCAAGCGGGGTCCAGGGCAGATACGCAGTATTTT
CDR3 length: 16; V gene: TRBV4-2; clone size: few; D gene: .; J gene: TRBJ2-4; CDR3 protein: CASSQNQGSAKNIQYF; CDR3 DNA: TGTGCCAGCAGCCAGAATCAGGGCTCAGCCAAAAACATTCAGTACTTC
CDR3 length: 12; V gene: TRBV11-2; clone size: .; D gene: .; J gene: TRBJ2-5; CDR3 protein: CASESQGETQYF; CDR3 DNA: TGTGCCAGCGAGAGCCAGGGAGAGACCCAGTACTTC
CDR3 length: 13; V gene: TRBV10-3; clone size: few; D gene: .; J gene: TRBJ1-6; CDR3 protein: CAISESQNSPLHF; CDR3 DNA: TGTGCCATCAGTGAGTCCCAAAATTCACCCCTCCACTTT
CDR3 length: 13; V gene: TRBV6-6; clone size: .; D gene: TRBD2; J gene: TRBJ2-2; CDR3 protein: CASSDGGIGELFF; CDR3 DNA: TGTGCCAGCAGTGACGGGGGGATCGGAGAGCTGTTTTTT
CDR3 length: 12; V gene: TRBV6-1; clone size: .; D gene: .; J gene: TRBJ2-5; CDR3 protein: CASSEQEETQYF; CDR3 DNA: TGTGCCAGCAGTGAACAAGAAGAGACCCAGTACTTC
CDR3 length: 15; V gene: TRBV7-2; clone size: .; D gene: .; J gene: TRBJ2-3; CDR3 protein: CASSLVESATDTQYF; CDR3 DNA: TGTGCCAGCAGCTTAGTGGAGTCCGCCACAGATACGCAGTATTTT
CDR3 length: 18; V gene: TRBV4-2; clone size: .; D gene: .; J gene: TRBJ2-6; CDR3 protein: CASSQEARGVSGANVLTF; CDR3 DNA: TGTGCCAGCAGCCAAGAGGCCAGGGGTGTTTCTGGGGCCAACGTCCTGACTTTC
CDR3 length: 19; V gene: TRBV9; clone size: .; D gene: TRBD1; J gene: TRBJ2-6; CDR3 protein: CASSVVSGTVSSGANVLTF; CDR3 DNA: TGTGCCAGCAGCGTAGTCTCCGGGACAGTGAGCTCTGGGGCCAACGTCCTGACTTTC
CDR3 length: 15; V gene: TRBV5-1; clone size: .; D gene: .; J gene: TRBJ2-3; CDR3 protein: CASRQIASSTDTQYF; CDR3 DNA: TGCGCCAGCAGACAGATCGCCTCCAGCACAGATACGCAGTATTTT
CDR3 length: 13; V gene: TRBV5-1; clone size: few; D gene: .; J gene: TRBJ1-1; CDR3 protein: CASRPRANTEAFF; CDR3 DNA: TGCGCCAGCAGACCGAGAGCGAACACTGAAGCTTTCTTT
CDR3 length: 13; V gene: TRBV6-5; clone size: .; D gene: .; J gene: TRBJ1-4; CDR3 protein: CASRRFRNEKLFF; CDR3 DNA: TGTGCCAGCAGAAGATTCAGAAATGAAAAACTGTTTTTT
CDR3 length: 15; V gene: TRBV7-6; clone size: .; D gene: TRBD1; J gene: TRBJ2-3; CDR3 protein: CASSSSDRGADTQYF; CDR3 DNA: TGTGCCAGCAGCTCTTCGGACAGGGGGGCAGATACGCAGTATTTT
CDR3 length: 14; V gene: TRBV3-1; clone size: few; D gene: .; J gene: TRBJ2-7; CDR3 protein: CASSQGTQGRRQYF; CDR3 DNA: TGTGCCAGCAGCCAGGGTACGCAGGGACGGCGCCAGTACTTC
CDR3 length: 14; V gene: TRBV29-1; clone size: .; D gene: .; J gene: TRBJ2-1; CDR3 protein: CGSEGQGGYNEQFF; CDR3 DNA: TGCGGCAGCGAGGGGCAGGGGGGCTACAATGAGCAGTTCTTC
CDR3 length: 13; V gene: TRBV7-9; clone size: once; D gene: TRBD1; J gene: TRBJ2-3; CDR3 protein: CASNLQGADTQYF; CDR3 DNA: TGTGCCAGCAACCTACAGGGGGCAGATACGCAGTATTTT
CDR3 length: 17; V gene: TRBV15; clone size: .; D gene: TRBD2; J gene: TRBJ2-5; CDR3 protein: CATSRDRGAGTPETQYF; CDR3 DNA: TGTGCCACCAGCAGAGATAGAGGAGCGGGGACTCCAGAGACCCAGTACTTC
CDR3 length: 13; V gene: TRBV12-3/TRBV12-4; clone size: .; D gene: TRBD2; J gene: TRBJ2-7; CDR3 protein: CASSFGGVYEQYF; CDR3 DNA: TGTGCCAGCAGTTTCGGGGGGGTCTACGAGCAGTACTTC
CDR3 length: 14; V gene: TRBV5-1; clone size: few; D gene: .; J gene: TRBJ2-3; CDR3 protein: CVSSLGHSTDTQYF; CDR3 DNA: TGCGTCAGCAGCCTGGGACACAGCACAGATACGCAGTATTTT
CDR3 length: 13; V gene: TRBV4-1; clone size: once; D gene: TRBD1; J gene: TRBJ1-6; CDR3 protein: CAQSGQGGSPLHF; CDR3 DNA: TGCGCCCAGAGCGGACAGGGCGGTTCACCCCTCCACTTT
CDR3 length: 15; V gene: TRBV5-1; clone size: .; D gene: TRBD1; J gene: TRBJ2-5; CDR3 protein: CASSLGGDRGSEQYF; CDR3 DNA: TGCGCCAGCAGCTTGGGGGGCGACAGGGGAAGTGAGCAGTACTTC
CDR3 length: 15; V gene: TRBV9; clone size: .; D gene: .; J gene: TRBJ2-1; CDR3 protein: CASSVEGSGYNGQFF; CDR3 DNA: TGTGCCAGCAGCGTAGAGGGGTCAGGGTACAATGGGCAGTTCTTC
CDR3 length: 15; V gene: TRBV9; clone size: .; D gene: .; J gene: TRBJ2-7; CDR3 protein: CASSQDGGRGYEQYF; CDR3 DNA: TGTGCCAGCAGTCAGGATGGGGGTAGGGGCTACGAGCAGTACTTC
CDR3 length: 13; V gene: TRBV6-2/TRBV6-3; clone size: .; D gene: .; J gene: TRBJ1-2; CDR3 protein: CASTLVWGLGYTF; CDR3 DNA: TGTGCCAGCACCCTAGTGTGGGGATTAGGCTACACCTTC